The subject of this entry is one T cell receptor (beta chain). Patients in Seattle were enrolled during active infection, then followed longitudinally. This sample was taken from a study of blood T cell repertoires in COVID-19. Study overall: COVID-19 samples collected from the United States, Italy and Spain covered acute and convalescent phases. In each case, the material was cDNA or gDNA derived from T cells, B-cell-depleted T cells, or PBMCs.

In the original processing: By means of reference gene primer amplification, nucleated cell counts were estimated. Here immunoSEQ multiplex PCR was the method, and the copy in TCRdb shows in-frame clones only, minus some. V and J calls and clone size follow that table, whereas D and trimming were derived from the DNA. The sample has 330,000 or so clones, roughly 86% seen once; the top ten hold approximately 9.9%. CDR1 MNHEY and CDR2 SVGAGI come from the germline V gene. Deletions cut 6 bases from V and 4 bases from J, with 9 bases between. This CDR3 spans 13 amino acids. The sample consisted of peripheral blood. This receptor was obtained from a man aged 25-45 years with COVID-19, enrolled during active disease. This chain uses TRBV6-5 with TRBJ1-4; D is undetermined. The CDR3 DNA reads TGTGCCAGCAGCGCAGGAGGTAATGAAAAACTGTTTTTT. Its protein product is CASSAGGNEKLFF.